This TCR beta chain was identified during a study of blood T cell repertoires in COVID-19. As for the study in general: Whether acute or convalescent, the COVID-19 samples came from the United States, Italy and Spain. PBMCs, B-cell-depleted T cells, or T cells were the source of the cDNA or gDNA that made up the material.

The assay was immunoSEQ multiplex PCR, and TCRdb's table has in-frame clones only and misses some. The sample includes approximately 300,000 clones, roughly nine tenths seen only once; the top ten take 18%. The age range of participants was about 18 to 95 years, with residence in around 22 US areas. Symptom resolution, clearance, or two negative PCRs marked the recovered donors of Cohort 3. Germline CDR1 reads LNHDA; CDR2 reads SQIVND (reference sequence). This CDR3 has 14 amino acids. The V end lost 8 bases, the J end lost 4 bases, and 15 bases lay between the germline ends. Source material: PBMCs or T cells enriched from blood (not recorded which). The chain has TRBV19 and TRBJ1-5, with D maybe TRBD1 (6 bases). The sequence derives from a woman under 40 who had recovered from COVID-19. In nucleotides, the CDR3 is TGTGCCAGTGGTCCCGGACAGTTTAATCAGCCCCAGCATTTT. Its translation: CASGPGQFNQPQHF.